This T cell receptor beta chain was identified in a study of control samples from healthy donors and cancer patients. CDR3 length equals 15 residues. Trimming left V 4 bases short and J 3 bases short, with 15 bases between. CDR1 and CDR2 (germline): LNHDA, SQIVND (reference sequence). Produced via immunoSEQ multiplex PCR; TCRdb's table is partial and in-frame only. The sample lists about 130,000 clones; around 92% were seen once. In its sample, this clone was seen a few times. Input material: PBMCs. This sequence joins TRBV19 and TRBJ2-5; weak D call: TRBD2 (7 bases). The receptor was derived from a man aged 45-65 years with head and neck cancer. CDR3 DNA sequence: TGTGCCAGTAGTAGGATGCCGGGGGGCGAAGAGACCCAGTACTTC. Residues: CASSRMPGGEETQYF.